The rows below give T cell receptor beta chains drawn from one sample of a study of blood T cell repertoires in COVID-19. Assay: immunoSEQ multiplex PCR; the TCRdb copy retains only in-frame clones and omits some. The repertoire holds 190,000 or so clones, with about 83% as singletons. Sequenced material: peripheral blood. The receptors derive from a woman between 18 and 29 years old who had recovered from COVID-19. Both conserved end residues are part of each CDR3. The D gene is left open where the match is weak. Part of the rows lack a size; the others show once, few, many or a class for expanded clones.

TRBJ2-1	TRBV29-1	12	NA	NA	TGCAGCGTTGAGATCTTCAGCAATGAGCAGTTCTTC	CSVEIFSNEQFF
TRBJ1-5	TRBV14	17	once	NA	TGTGCCAGCAGCCAAGATTCGGGGGGCGGCGGCAATCAGCCCCAGCATTTT	CASSQDSGGGGNQPQHF
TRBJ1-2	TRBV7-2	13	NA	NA	TGTGCCAGCAGAAAAAACAGGGCGGATGGCTACACCTTC	CASRKNRADGYTF
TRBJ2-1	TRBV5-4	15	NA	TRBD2	TGTGCCAGCAGCTCTGGACTAGTTCGCGGGGATGAGCAGTTCTTC	CASSSGLVRGDEQFF
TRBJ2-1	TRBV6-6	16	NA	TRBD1	TGTGCCAGCAGTTACGCAGGGGGAAGCTCCTACAATGAGCAGTTCTTC	CASSYAGGSSYNEQFF
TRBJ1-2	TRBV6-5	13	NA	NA	TGTGCCAGCAGCACAGGGAGGGGCTATGGCTACACCTTC	CASSTGRGYGYTF
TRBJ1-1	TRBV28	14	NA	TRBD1	TGTGCCAGCACCCTCTTACAGGGGGGGTCTGAAGCTTTCTTT	CASTLLQGGSEAFF
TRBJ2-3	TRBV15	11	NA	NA	TGTGCCACCAGCAGCCGGGATACGCAGTATTTT	CATSSRDTQYF
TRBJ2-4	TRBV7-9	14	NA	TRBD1	TGTGCCAGCAGCTCCCTCAGGGACAGGGAAATTCAGTACTTC	CASSSLRDREIQYF
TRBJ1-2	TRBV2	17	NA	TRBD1	TGTGCCAGCAGCCTCACTCGTCGGGACAGGGGGCCTGGTGGCTACACCTTC	CASSLTRRDRGPGGYTF
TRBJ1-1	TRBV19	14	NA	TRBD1	TGTGCCACCGCTTGGGGGACAGCGAACACTGAAGCTTTCTTT	CATAWGTANTEAFF
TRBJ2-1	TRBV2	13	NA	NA	TGTGCCAGCAAGGCGCAGGGAAACAATGAGCAGTTCTTC	CASKAQGNNEQFF
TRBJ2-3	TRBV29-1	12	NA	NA	TGCAGCGTTGAAGTCCGGACAGATACGCAGTATTTT	CSVEVRTDTQYF
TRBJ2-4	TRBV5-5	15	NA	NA	TGTGCCAGCAGCTTGGAAGAGGCGCGGGCCAACATTCAGTACTTC	CASSLEEARANIQYF
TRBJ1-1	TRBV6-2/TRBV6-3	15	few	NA	TGTGCCAGCAGTTACTCTGGGGCCAGGAACACTGAAGCTTTCTTT	CASSYSGARNTEAFF
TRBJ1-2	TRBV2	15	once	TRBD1	TGTGCCAGCAGTACCCGGGACAGGGCGTACCATGGCTACACCTTC	CASSTRDRAYHGYTF
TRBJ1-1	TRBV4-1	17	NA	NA	TGCGCCAGCAGCCAAGTCAGTAGGGGACTTACGAACACTGAAGCTTTCTTT	CASSQVSRGLTNTEAFF
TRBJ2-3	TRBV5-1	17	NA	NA	TGCGCCAGCAGCTTGGCCGGATGGAGGGAAAACACAGATACGCAGTATTTT	CASSLAGWRENTDTQYF
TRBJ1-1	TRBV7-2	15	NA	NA	TGTGCCAGCAGCTTAGTCTCGACAGCGAACACTGAAGCTTTCTTT	CASSLVSTANTEAFF
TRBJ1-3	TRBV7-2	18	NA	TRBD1	TGTGCCAGCAGTCCTAGGGACAGTCTTTACTACTCTGGAAACACCATATATTTT	CASSPRDSLYYSGNTIYF
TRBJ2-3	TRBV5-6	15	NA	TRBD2	TGTGCCAGCAGCTTGGCGCGGGGGGGCGGTGATACGCAGTATTTT	CASSLARGGGDTQYF
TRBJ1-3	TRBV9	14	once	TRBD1	TGTGCCAGCAGCGTAGGACAGGGGGGAAACACCATATATTTT	CASSVGQGGNTIYF
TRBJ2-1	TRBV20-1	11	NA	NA	TGCAGTGCTACCTCTTACAATGAGCAGTTCTTC	CSATSYNEQFF
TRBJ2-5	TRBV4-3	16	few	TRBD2	TGCGCCAGCAGCCAAGAGGGGGGAGGGAGTGGGGAGACCCAGTACTTC	CASSQEGGGSGETQYF
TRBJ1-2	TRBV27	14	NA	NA	TGTGCCAGCAGTTTGATGAGGGTGGGCTATGGCTACACCTTC	CASSLMRVGYGYTF
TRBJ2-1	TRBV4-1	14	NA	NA	TGCGCCAGCAGCCAAGGGTCGGAGAACAATGAGCAGTTCTTC	CASSQGSENNEQFF
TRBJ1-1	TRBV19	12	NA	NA	TGTGCCAGTAGTCACGGGAACACTGAAGCTTTCTTT	CASSHGNTEAFF
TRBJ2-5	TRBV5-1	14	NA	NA	TGCGCCAGCAGGCGTAGCACGAAACAAGAGACCCAGTACTTC	CASRRSTKQETQYF
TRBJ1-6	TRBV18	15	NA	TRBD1	TGTGCCAGCTCCTCGGGAGGGACAGCGGGATCACCCCTCCACTTT	CASSSGGTAGSPLHF
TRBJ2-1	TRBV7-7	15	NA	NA	TGTGCTAGCAGCTTTAATCTCGGGGTCGACAATGAGCAGTTCTTC	CASSFNLGVDNEQFF
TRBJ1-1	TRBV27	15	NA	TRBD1	TGTGCCAGCAGTTTATTTGGGCAGGGGGCTGGGGTAGCTTTCTTT	CASSLFGQGAGVAFF
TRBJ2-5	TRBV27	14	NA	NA	TGTGCCAGCAGTTTAATTAGCGGCCAAGAGACCCAGTACTTC	CASSLISGQETQYF
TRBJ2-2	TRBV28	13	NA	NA	TGTGCCAGCAGCGGTCAGGGCATCGGGGAGCTGTTTTTT	CASSGQGIGELFF
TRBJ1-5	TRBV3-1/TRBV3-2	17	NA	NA	TGTGCCAGCAGCCAACCACCCAGGGGTGTATGCAATCAGCCCCAGCATTTT	CASSQPPRGVCNQPQHF
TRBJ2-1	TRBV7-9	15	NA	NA	TGTGCCAGCAGGCCGCGTTCACCCTTATACAATGAGCAGTTCTTC	CASRPRSPLYNEQFF
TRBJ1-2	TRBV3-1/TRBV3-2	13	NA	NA	TGTGCCAGCAGCCGCCAGGGGAGTTATGGCTACACCTTC	CASSRQGSYGYTF
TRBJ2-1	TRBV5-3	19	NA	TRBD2	TGTGCCAGAAGCTCCGAGGGACTAGCGGGAGGACTCGCCTACAATGAGCAGTTCTTC	CARSSEGLAGGLAYNEQFF
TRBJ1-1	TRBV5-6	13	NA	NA	TGTGCCAGCAGCTTCAGGCAGAACACTGAAGCTTTCTTT	CASSFRQNTEAFF
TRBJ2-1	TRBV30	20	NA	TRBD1	TGTGCCGGTCCACAACAGCCGGGACAGAAGATGAGTAGCTCCTACAATGAGCAGTTCTTC	CAGPQQPGQKMSSSYNEQFF
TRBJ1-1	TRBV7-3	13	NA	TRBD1	TGTGCCAGCAGCCCAGGGGGCGAAACTGAAGCTTTCTTT	CASSPGGETEAFF
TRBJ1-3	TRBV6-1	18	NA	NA	TGTGCCAGCAGTGAAAGGGGTAACCTATTTTACTCTGGAAACACCATATATTTT	CASSERGNLFYSGNTIYF
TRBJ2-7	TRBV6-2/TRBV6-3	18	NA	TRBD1	TGTGCCAGCAGTTACCCTCTTTGGACAGGGATAGGAAACTACGAGCAGTACTTC	CASSYPLWTGIGNYEQYF
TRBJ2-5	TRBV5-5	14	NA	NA	TGTGCCAGCAGCCACCGGGACACCCGAGAGACCCAGTACTTC	CASSHRDTRETQYF
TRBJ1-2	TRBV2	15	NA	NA	TGTGCCAGCAGTGAAGCGGGGCCAGGGAACTATGGCTACACCTTC	CASSEAGPGNYGYTF
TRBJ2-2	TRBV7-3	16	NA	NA	TGTGCCAGCAGTTACACACCCAACATGAACACCGGGGAGCTGTTTTTT	CASSYTPNMNTGELFF
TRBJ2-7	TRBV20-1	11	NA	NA	TGCAGTGCTAGCTCCCCTTACGAGCAGTACTTC	CSASSPYEQYF